A single sample gave rise to the 9 T cell receptor beta chains below, sequenced in a study of T cells after yellow fever vaccination. TCRdb itself ran the 5' RACE reads through MiXCR, one entry per CDR3 protein. The sample consists of 20,000 to 25,000 distinct CDR3 sequences, 4% to 6% of them appearing once. This sample comprised PBMCs, either bulk or a sorted T-cell subset (CD4+, CD8+, memory, or dextramer-sorted; not recorded which), obtained approximately 40 days after the first yellow fever vaccination. The receptors come from a man between 18 and 29 years old who received the YFV17D yellow fever vaccine.

This clonotype was detected only a few times. This chain links TRBV9 with TRBJ2-7, with D hard to call. Germline assignment: CDR1 SGDLS and CDR2 YYNGEE. V dropped 1 base and J dropped 1 base, with 6 bases sitting between them. This CDR3 region has 13 residues. The CDR3 nucleotides are TGTGCCAGCAGCGTAAGGGCGTCCTACGAGCAGTACTTC. Its translation is CASSVRASYEQYF.

This clonotype showed up many times. This chain connects TRBV7-2 to TRBJ2-3; 7 bases are shared with TRBD1. CDR1 and CDR2 (germline): SGHTA, FQGNSA. V shed 0 bases, J shed 6 bases, and the junction held 3 bases outside the gene matches. The length of the CDR3 is 14 residues. CDR3 sequence (DNA): TGTGCCAGCAGCTTAGCAGGGGGCGACGATACGCAGTATTTT. Amino acid sequence: CASSLAGGDDTQYF.

Many counts were recorded for this clonotype. The V and J genes are TRBV4-3 and TRBJ2-5; maybe TRBD2 (5 bases). The CDR3 is 14 residues long. The germline V gene encodes CDR1 LGHNA and CDR2 YSLEER. The V gene lost 1 base and the J gene lost 7 bases, with 13 bases spanning the gap. CDR3 bases: TGCGCCAGCAGCCAAGGGAGGACCCGCGGGACCCAGTACTTC. Translating it yields CASSQGRTRGTQYF.

For this clonotype: A read error may explain this, as a much larger clone is one base away. Here the CDR3 omits its conserved ending phenylalanine or tryptophan, so a read error is the likely source. The V and J genes are TRBV5-1 and TRBJ1-2; TRBD1 might be the D (5 bases). Germline V gene sequence: CDR1 SGHRS, CDR2 YFSETQ. CDR3 size: 14 residues. V dropped 3 bases and J dropped 4 bases, with 13 bases sitting between them. CDR3 residues: CASSYPDSFYGYTL. The CDR3, as DNA: TGCGCCAGCAGCTACCCCGACAGTTTCTATGGCTACACCCTC.

About this clonotype itself: One end of the junction is discordant with germline, which a read error may explain. V is TRBV20-1 and J is TRBJ2-5, with D possibly being TRBD1 or TRBD2 (5 bases each). This CDR3 spans 18 amino acids. Per germline, CDR1 DFQATT and CDR2 SNEGSKA (reference sequence). CDR3 sequence reads: CCARGPLRDRTDWETQYF. The CDR3 DNA follows: TGCTGTGCTAGAGGGCCGCTCCGGGACCGGACGGACTGGGAGACCCAGTACTTC.

Comment on this clonotype: It may be a read error: a sequence one base away is much more abundant. The chain links TRBV15 to TRBJ2-2; TRBD1 might be the D (5 bases). Germline V gene data show CDR1 as LNHNV and CDR2 as YYDKDF (reference sequence). The length of the CDR3 is 14 residues. The ends were cut back, 0 bases at V and 7 bases at J, with 9 bases in the middle. The CDR3 region has the DNA TGTGCCACCAGCAGAGATGGGGCGATCGGGGAGCTGTTTTTT. Translation: CATSRDGAIGELFF.

In its sample, this clonotype was seen a few times. The genes are TRBV25-1 and TRBJ2-7; 7 bases align to TRBD1. The trim removed 5 bases at V and 0 bases at J, leaving 7 bases unmatched. The CDR3 covers 15 residues. Germline values: CDR1 MGHDK, CDR2 SYGVNS. CDR3 sequence: CASSRPGQRSYEQYF. CDR3 in DNA: TGTGCCAGCAGTCGTCCGGGACAGCGCTCCTACGAGCAGTACTTC.

This clonotype showed up many times. The genes are TRBV5-1 and TRBJ2-1; D is tentatively TRBD1 or TRBD2 (5 bases each). The CDR3 consists of 15 residues. Deletions cut 2 bases from V and 6 bases from J, with 15 bases between. In germline, CDR1 is SGHRS, CDR2 YFSETQ. CDR3 DNA sequence: TGCGCCAGCAGCTTACTAGGAACAAGGGGCAATGAGCAGTTCTTC. Residues: CASSLLGTRGNEQFF.

This clonotype has at least ten counts. The rearrangement links TRBV5-4 to TRBJ2-1; 8 positions agree with TRBD1. Germline CDR1 reads SGHNT; CDR2 reads YYREEE (reference sequence). The CDR3 loop spans 13 amino acids. V trimming: 4 bases; J trimming: 13 bases; junction bases outside the gene matches: 10. The CDR3 nucleotides are TGTGCCAGCAGCAAGGACAGGGCCGGGGACCAGTTCTTC. Its protein product is CASSKDRAGDQFF.